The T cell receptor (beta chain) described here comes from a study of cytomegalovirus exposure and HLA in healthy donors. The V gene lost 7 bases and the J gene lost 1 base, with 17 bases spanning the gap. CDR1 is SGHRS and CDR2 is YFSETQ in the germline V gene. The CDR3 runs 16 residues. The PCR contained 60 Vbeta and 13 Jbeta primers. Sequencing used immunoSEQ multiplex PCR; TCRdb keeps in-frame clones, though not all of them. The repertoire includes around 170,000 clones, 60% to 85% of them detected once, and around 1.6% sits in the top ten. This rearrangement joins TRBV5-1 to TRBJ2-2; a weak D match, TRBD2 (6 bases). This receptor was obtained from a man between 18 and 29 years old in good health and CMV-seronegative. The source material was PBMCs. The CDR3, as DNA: TGCGCCAGCTCGTCACTAACTAGCAAGAACACCGGGGAGCTGTTTTTT. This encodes CASSSLTSKNTGELFF.